The subject of this entry is one T cell receptor beta chain. The J segment lost 4 bases and the V segment lost 6 bases, leaving 7 bases of the junction unmatched. The CDR3 runs to 14 residues. From germline, CDR1 is SGHRS and CDR2 YFSETQ. In the original analysis: Nucleated cell counts were estimated from reference gene primer amplification. Repertoires were generated with immunoSEQ multiplex PCR, while TCRdb's copy carries only in-frame clones and drops some. Clone size and V and J calls were adopted from that table, with D and trimming inferred from the DNA. Counted here are about 160,000 clones, roughly four fifths occurring once; the ten biggest clones make up about 20%. This specimen belongs to a study of blood T cell repertoires in COVID-19. Turning to the study itself: COVID-19 samples from acute and convalescent phases originated in the United States, Italy and Spain. In each case, the material was cDNA or gDNA derived from T cells, B-cell-depleted T cells, or PBMCs.

The rearrangement links TRBV5-1 to TRBJ2-3; 8 positions agree with TRBD2. This sequence was found in a woman older than 75 with acute or convalescent COVID-19. What was sequenced was peripheral blood. The CDR3 DNA is TGCGCCAGCACCAGCGGGAGTATTTCAGATACGCAGTATTTT. Translating gives CASTSGSISDTQYF.